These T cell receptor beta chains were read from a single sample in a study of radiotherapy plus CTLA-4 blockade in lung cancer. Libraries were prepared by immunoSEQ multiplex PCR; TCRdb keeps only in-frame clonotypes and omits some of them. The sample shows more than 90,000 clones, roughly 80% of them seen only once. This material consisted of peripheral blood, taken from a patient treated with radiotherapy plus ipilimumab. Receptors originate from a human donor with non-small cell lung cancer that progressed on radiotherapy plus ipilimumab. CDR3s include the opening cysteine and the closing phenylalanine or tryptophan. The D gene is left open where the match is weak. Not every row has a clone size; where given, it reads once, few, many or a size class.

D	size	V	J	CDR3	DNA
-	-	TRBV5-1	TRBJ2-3	CASSLEPRTPSTDTQYF	TGCGCCAGCAGCCTAGAACCCAGGACACCTAGCACAGATACGCAGTATTTT
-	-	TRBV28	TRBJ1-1	CASSLIQKNTEAFF	TGTGCCAGCAGTTTGATACAGAAGAACACTGAAGCTTTCTTT
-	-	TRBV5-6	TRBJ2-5	CASSLVGQETQYF	TGTGCCAGCAGCTTGGTCGGGCAAGAGACCCAGTACTTC
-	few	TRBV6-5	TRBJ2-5	CASSFGRGGTQYF	TGTGCCAGCAGTTTTGGGCGGGGCGGGACCCAGTACTTC
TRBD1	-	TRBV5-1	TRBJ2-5	CASKTTTGAPETQYF	TGCGCCAGCAAAACGACCACAGGGGCGCCAGAAACCCAGTACTTC
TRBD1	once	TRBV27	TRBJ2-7	CASSILGQGLYEQYF	TGTGCCAGCAGTATTCTGGGACAGGGGTTATACGAGCAGTACTTC
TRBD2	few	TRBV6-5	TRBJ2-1	CASSYVKASGKNEQFF	TGTGCCAGCAGTTACGTCAAGGCTAGCGGGAAGAATGAGCAGTTCTTC
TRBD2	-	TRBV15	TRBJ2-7	CATSRTKAGTSGSYEQYF	TGTGCCACCAGCAGAACAAAAGCCGGGACTAGCGGCTCCTACGAGCAGTACTTC
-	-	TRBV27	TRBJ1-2	CASSLNIGGDYGYTF	TGTGCCAGCAGTTTAAATATCGGAGGAGACTATGGCTACACCTTC
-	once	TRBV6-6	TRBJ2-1	CASSFGAPPLDEQFF	TGTGCCAGCAGTTTTGGGGCCCCCCCTCTCGATGAGCAGTTCTTC
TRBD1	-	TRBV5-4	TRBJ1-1	CASSWDRNTEAFF	TGTGCCAGCAGCTGGGACAGAAACACTGAAGCTTTCTTT
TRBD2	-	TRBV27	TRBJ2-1	CASSPLAGGGWVSYNEQFF	TGTGCCAGCAGTCCCCTAGCGGGAGGAGGTTGGGTGTCCTACAATGAGCAGTTCTTC
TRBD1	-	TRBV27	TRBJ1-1	CASSLGTGGNTEAFF	TGTGCCAGCAGTTTAGGGACAGGGGGCAACACTGAAGCTTTCTTT
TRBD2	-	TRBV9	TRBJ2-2	CASSVASGRASTGELFF	TGTGCCAGCAGCGTTGCTAGCGGGAGGGCGTCTACCGGGGAGCTGTTTTTT
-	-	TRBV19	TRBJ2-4	CASSIFAEAKNIQYF	TGTGCCAGTAGTATCTTCGCGGAAGCCAAAAACATTCAGTACTTC
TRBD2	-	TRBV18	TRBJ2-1	CASSPWTSGSLDNEQFF	TGTGCCAGCTCACCTTGGACTAGCGGGAGCTTGGACAATGAGCAGTTCTTC
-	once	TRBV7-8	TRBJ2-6	CASSLVPGHRSGANVLTF	TGTGCCAGCAGCTTAGTACCTGGACATCGCTCTGGGGCCAACGTCCTGACTTTC
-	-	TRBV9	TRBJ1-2	CASSASLGGYTF	TGTGCCAGCAGCGCATCCCTCGGGGGCTACACCTTC
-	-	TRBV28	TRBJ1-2	CASRSLSGKPPSNYGYTF	TGTGCCAGCAGATCTCTTTCGGGCAAACCACCTTCTAACTATGGCTACACCTTC
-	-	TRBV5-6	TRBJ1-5	CASSLGVTQPQHF	TGTGCCAGCAGCTTGGGGGTCACTCAGCCCCAGCATTTT
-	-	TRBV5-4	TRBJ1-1	CASSLWTGDDTEAFF	TGTGCCAGCAGCTTGTGGACGGGGGATGACACTGAAGCTTTCTTT
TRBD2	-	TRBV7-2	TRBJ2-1	CASSLGGSYEQFF	TGTGCCAGCAGCTTAGGCGGGAGCTATGAGCAGTTCTTC
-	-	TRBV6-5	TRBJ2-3	CASSYTYREDTQYF	TGTGCCAGCAGTTACACCTACAGGGAAGATACGCAGTATTTT
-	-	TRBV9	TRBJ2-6	CASSVEDSVGRTGANVLTF	TGTGCCAGCAGCGTAGAGGATTCGGTGGGCAGGACTGGGGCCAACGTCCTGACTTTC
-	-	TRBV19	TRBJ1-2	CASSSRDTANYGYTF	TGTGCCAGTAGTAGCCGGGACACGGCTAACTATGGCTACACCTTC
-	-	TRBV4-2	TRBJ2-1	CASSQANTKEQFF	TGTGCCAGCAGCCAAGCGAACACTAAGGAGCAGTTCTTC
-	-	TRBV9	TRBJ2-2	CASSSLAVTGELFF	TGTGCCAGCAGCTCCTTAGCGGTCACCGGGGAGCTGTTTTTT
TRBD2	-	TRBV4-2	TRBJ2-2	CASSQRTSGRDTGELFF	TGTGCCAGCAGCCAGAGGACTAGCGGGAGAGACACCGGGGAGCTGTTTTTT
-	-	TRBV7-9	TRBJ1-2	CASSLPGQPYTF	TGTGCCAGCAGCTTACCCGGGCAGCCCTACACCTTC
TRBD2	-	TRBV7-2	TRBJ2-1	CASSFFGLEGRNEQFF	TGTGCCAGCAGCTTTTTCGGACTAGAGGGGCGGAATGAGCAGTTCTTC
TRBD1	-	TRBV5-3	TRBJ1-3	CASSFAGGSGNTIYF	TGTGCCAGCAGCTTTGCAGGGGGATCTGGAAACACCATATATTTT
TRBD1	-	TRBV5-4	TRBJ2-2	CASSTPGQANTGELFF	TGTGCCAGCAGCACACCGGGACAGGCGAACACCGGGGAGCTGTTTTTT
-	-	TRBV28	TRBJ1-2	CASSLWNMGYTF	TGTGCCAGCAGTCTCTGGAATATGGGCTACACCTTC
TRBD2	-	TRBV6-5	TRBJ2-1	CASSLSGSVDNEQFF	TGTGCCAGCAGCTTAAGCGGGAGCGTCGACAATGAGCAGTTCTTC
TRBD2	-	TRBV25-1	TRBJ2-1	CASSDSGPRRNEQFF	TGTGCCAGCAGCGATAGCGGGCCCCGACGCAATGAGCAGTTCTTC
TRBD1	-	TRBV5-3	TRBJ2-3	CARSVQGRTDTQYF	TGTGCCAGAAGCGTACAGGGGCGCACAGATACGCAGTATTTT
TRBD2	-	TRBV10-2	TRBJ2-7	CASNEPGLAGPTYEQYF	TGCGCCAGCAATGAACCGGGACTAGCGGGCCCTACCTACGAGCAGTACTTC
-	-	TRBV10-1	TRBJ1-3	CASSEGIGSSGNTIYF	TGCGCCAGCAGTGAGGGTATTGGGAGTTCTGGAAACACCATATATTTT
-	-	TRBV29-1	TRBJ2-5	CSVVLWETQYF	TGCAGCGTTGTACTTTGGGAGACCCAGTACTTC
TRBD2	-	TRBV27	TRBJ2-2	CASSFRTSGTNTGELFF	TGTGCCAGCAGTTTTAGGACTAGCGGAACGAACACCGGGGAGCTGTTTTTT
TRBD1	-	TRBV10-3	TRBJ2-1	CAITPTGGEDNEQFF	TGTGCCATCACCCCTACAGGGGGCGAAGACAATGAGCAGTTCTTC
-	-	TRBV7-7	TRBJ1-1	CASSLEGSEAFF	TGTGCTAGCAGCTTAGAGGGCTCTGAAGCTTTCTTT
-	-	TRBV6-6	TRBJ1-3	CASSNPAGPQGNTIYF	TGTGCCAGCAGCAATCCCGCCGGGCCACAAGGAAACACCATATATTTT
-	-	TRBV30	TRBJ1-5	CAWERPYSNQPQHF	TGTGCCTGGGAAAGACCTTATAGCAATCAGCCCCAGCATTTT
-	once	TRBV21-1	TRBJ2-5	CASRTTGWVETQYF	TGTGCCAGCCGAACGACGGGGTGGGTAGAGACCCAGTACTTC
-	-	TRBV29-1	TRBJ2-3	CSVDRGKSTDTQYF	TGCAGCGTTGATCGGGGAAAGAGCACAGATACGCAGTATTTT
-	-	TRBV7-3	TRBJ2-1	CASSQWGYEQFF	TGTGCCAGCAGCCAATGGGGTTATGAGCAGTTCTTC
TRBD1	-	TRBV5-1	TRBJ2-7	CASSSAGQGAGEQYF	TGCGCCAGCAGCTCCGCCGGACAGGGGGCCGGCGAGCAGTACTTC
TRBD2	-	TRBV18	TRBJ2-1	CASSPGGVTYNEQFF	TGTGCCAGCTCACCAGGGGGGGTGACCTACAATGAGCAGTTCTTC